One sample yielded the 25 T cell receptor beta chains listed below, sequenced in a study of beta chain features in type 1 diabetes. Which antigens these TCRs recognize remains unknown. The authors reverse transcribed all of the isolated RNA, so sequencing captured expressed TCRB transcripts. Sequencing used immunoSEQ multiplex PCR; TCRdb keeps in-frame clones, though not all of them. The sample yields roughly 340,000 clones, approximately 12% seen once. General study findings and limits: Moderate but significant shortening of TCRB CDR3s was recorded in all four CD4+ subsets from Type 1 diabetes patients.

Material: naive CD4+ T cells from blood. The receptors derive from a woman younger than 35 with type 1 diabetes.

The CDR3 loop is CASSDGGRPNEKLFF. Here the CDR3 DNA reads TGTGCCAGCAGTGACGGGGGACGGCCTAATGAAAAACTGTTTTTT. The chain has TRBV25-1 and TRBJ1-4; maybe TRBD1 (5 bases). This CDR3 is 15 amino acids long. CDR1 and CDR2 (germline): MGHDK, SYGVNS. Deletions cut 3 bases from V and 3 bases from J, with 11 bases between.

The rearrangement links TRBV7-2 to TRBJ2-1; 7 bases are a match to TRBD1. This CDR3 has 12 amino acids. From germline, CDR1 is SGHTA and CDR2 FQGNSA. With V trimmed by 4 bases and J by 9 bases, 3 bases remained unmatched. The CDR3 region is CASSSQGTEQFF. The CDR3 nucleotides are TGTGCCAGCAGCTCACAGGGGACTGAGCAGTTCTTC.

This clone has just a few counts. The chain joins TRBV4-1 to TRBJ1-2, with no clear D. Between the trimmed V and J ends, which lost 2 bases and 5 bases, there was a span of 15 bases. The germline V gene encodes CDR1 MGHRA and CDR2 YSYEKL. CDR3 length equals 15 residues. CDR3 sequence reads: CASSQSGLEAYGYTF. Here the CDR3 DNA reads TGCGCCAGCAGCCAAAGCGGACTCGAAGCATATGGCTACACCTTC.

This clone has only a few counts. The V call is TRBV9, the J call TRBJ2-5, with TRBD2 identical over 7 bases. Germline V gene sequence: CDR1 SGDLS, CDR2 YYNGEE. There are 15 residues in the CDR3. Trimming at V came to 4 bases and at J to 3 bases, leaving 9 bases not matched to a gene. CDR3 nucleotides: TGTGCCAGCAGCCTCTTAGCGGGTTTTAAAGAGACCCAGTACTTC. This translates into CASSLLAGFKETQYF.

A note on this clone: At one end, the junction sequence differs from germline, possibly due to a read error. The V and J genes are TRBV9 and TRBJ2-3; 7 nucleotides match TRBD2. CDR3 length: 14 amino acids. Germline assignment: CDR1 SGDLS and CDR2 YYNGEE. The DNA of the CDR3 is TGTGCCGGCAGCGTTAGCGGGTTCACAGATACGCAGTATTTT. As protein: CAGSVSGFTDTQYF.

This clone occurred a few times. The V call is TRBV4-3, the J call TRBJ1-6; 11 bases line up with TRBD1. With V trimmed by 5 bases and J by 7 bases, 7 bases remained unmatched. Germline CDR1 LGHNA, CDR2 YSLEER. The CDR3 loop spans 16 amino acids. The CDR3 protein is CASSNRDRGGNSPLHF. CDR3 sequence (DNA): TGCGCCAGCAGCAACCGGGACAGGGGGGGAAATTCACCCCTCCACTTT.

The rearrangement uses TRBV7-2 and TRBJ2-7, with 14 bases aligning to TRBD2. Trimming at V came to 6 bases and at J to 4 bases, leaving 5 bases not matched to a gene. CDR1 is SGHTA and CDR2 is FQGNSA in the germline V gene. The CDR3 is 15 amino acids. This CDR3 is CASSRGTSGSYEQYF. Here the CDR3 DNA reads TGTGCCAGCAGTCGAGGGACTAGCGGGAGTTACGAGCAGTACTTC.

This clone was found a few times. V is TRBV12-5 and J is TRBJ2-7, with D uncertain. CDR1 is LGHNT, CDR2 FRNRAP, per germline. V was clipped by 7 bases and J by 1 base, with 11 bases between them. The CDR3 is 13 residues long. In nucleotides, the CDR3 is TGTGCTAGTGCCTTAGAAGTTTCCTACGAGCAGTACTTC. Protein sequence: CASALEVSYEQYF.

V and J are TRBV7-8 and TRBJ2-2; a possible D gene is TRBD2 (6 bases). The V gene's germline CDR1 is SGHVS and CDR2 FQNEAQ. CDR3 length equals 14 residues. V was cut by 2 bases and J by 7 bases, with 11 bases left in between. The CDR3: CASSLRRGIGELFF. CDR3 DNA sequence: TGTGCCAGCAGCTTACGTCGCGGGATCGGGGAGCTGTTTTTT.

CDR3 sequence: CASSTGTPPYEQYF. In nucleotides, the CDR3 is TGCGCCAGCAGCACCGGGACTCCTCCCTACGAGCAGTACTTC. The chain combines TRBV5-1 with TRBJ2-7; TRBD2 is a possible D gene (6 bases). The CDR3 spans 14 residues. Trimming left V 4 bases short and J 2 bases short, with 13 bases between. Germline V gene data show CDR1 as SGHRS and CDR2 as YFSETQ.

The chain carries TRBV7-9 and TRBJ2-5, with TRBD2 matching 8 bases. The CDR3 sequence is 16 residues long. V gave up 1 base and J gave up 4 bases; unmatched junction bases: 8. Germline V lookup: CDR1 SEHNR, CDR2 FQNEAQ (reference sequence). CDR3 protein: CASSLDLTRGGETQYF. The CDR3 nucleotides are TGTGCCAGCAGCTTAGATCTCACCCGGGGGGGAGAGACCCAGTACTTC.

This clone came up once. This sequence joins TRBV2 and TRBJ2-5; D perhaps matches TRBD1 (5 bases). V was shortened by 0 bases and J by 7 bases, with 12 bases between the two germline ends. This CDR3 comprises 14 residues. Germline-derived CDR1 and CDR2 are SNHLY and FYNNEI. DNA for the CDR3: TGTGCCAGCAGTGAAGCGTCCAGGGTGGGGACCCAGTACTTC. Translating gives CASSEASRVGTQYF.

The genes are TRBV5-1 and TRBJ1-1; D call uncertain. V was cut by 2 bases and J by 3 bases, with 8 bases left in between. The CDR3 contains 13 residues. Germline loops: CDR1 SGHRS, CDR2 YFSETQ. CDR3 in DNA: TGCGCCAGCAGCTTCACTCGAGACACTGAAGCTTTCTTT. This codes for CASSFTRDTEAFF.

This clone was picked up a small number of times. The rearrangement uses TRBV5-4 and TRBJ2-4; D gene unclear. There are 16 residues in the CDR3. Germline V gene data show CDR1 as SGHNT and CDR2 as YYREEE (reference sequence). The germline V and J ends were trimmed by 4 bases and 0 bases, with 14 bases remaining between them. This CDR3 reads CASSSQQNVAKNIQYF. In DNA, the CDR3 is TGTGCCAGCAGCAGCCAACAGAACGTAGCCAAAAACATTCAGTACTTC.

This clone was observed a handful of times. The J gene is TRBJ2-3, the V gene TRBV7-2; 10 bases fit TRBD2. J was trimmed by 4 bases and V by 4 bases; bases with no gene match: 5. This CDR3 has 15 amino acids. The germline gives CDR1 SGHTA, CDR2 FQGNSA. CDR3 sequence (DNA): TGTGCCAGCAGCTCTCAGCGGGAGGGACCAGATACGCAGTATTTT. Its protein product is CASSSQREGPDTQYF.

V usage is TRBV5-1 and J usage is TRBJ2-7; 7 bases are a match to TRBD2. V shed 7 bases, J shed 3 bases, and the junction held 13 bases outside the gene matches. The germline V gene has CDR1 SGHRS and CDR2 YFSETQ. The CDR3 length is 15 residues. DNA for the CDR3: TGCGCCAGCGCACCGGGGAGGGCGAGCTACTACGAGCAGTACTTC. Translation gives CASAPGRASYYEQYF. Complete variable domain (other parts from reference TRBV5-1 and TRBJ2-7): KAGVTQTPRYLIKTRGQQVTLSCSPISGHRSVSWYQQTPGQGLQFLFEYFSETQRNKGNFPGRFSGRQFSNSRSEMNVSTLELGDSALYLCASAPGRASYYEQYFGPGTRLTVT.

Here the CDR3 DNA reads TGTGCCAGCAGCAAACCGGGGGGACACGGGACCCAGTACTTC. Translation: CASSKPGGHGTQYF. The chain is built from TRBV6-6 and TRBJ2-5, with D perhaps TRBD2 (7 bases). CDR3 length: 14 residues. Germline CDR1 is MNHNY and CDR2 is SVGAGI (reference sequence). Trimming cost V 6 bases and J 7 bases, with 18 bases left between them.

This clone was recorded a few times. The V gene is TRBV5-1, the J gene TRBJ1-1; D may be TRBD1 (6 bases). Germline V gene lookup returns CDR1 SGHRS and CDR2 YFSETQ. Trimming removed 4 bases at V and 1 base at J, with 14 bases between. The length of the CDR3 is 15 residues. The CDR3 protein is CASSRRGPWNTEAFF. Here the CDR3 DNA reads TGCGCCAGCAGCCGGCGGGGGCCCTGGAACACTGAAGCTTTCTTT.

This chain uses TRBV18 with TRBJ1-1; D call uncertain. This CDR3 has 14 residues. V gave up 0 bases and J gave up 4 bases, with 9 bases separating them. Germline-derived CDR1 and CDR2 are KGHSH and LQKENI. The CDR3 DNA reads TGTGCCAGCTCACCACCGGCCACCCGCACTGAAGCTTTCTTT. Protein product: CASSPPATRTEAFF.

J is TRBJ2-7 and V is TRBV7-2; 7 positions agree with TRBD2. The CDR3 contains 14 residues. The V gene's germline CDR1 is SGHTA and CDR2 FQGNSA. The V gene end was trimmed by 5 bases and the J gene end by 6 bases; junction bases not matched to a gene: 10. The CDR3 DNA sequence: TGTGCCAGCAGCCCCGCGTGGCGGGAGCGCGAGCAGTACTTC. It encodes CASSPAWREREQYF.

This clone has a handful of counts. The chain joins TRBV4-1 to TRBJ1-6, with a tentative D call TRBD1 (5 bases). This CDR3 spans 15 amino acids. Germline V gives CDR1 MGHRA, CDR2 YSYEKL. V lost 6 bases and J lost 0, with 9 bases in between. CDR3 bases: TGCGCCAGCAGTCGACAGAGCTCCTATAATTCACCCCTCCACTTT. Amino acids: CASSRQSSYNSPLHF.

This chain connects TRBV9 to TRBJ1-2; D is ambiguous. The germline V and J ends were trimmed by 2 bases and 2 bases, with 10 bases remaining between them. Germline V gene lookup returns CDR1 SGDLS and CDR2 YYNGEE. This CDR3 comprises 14 residues. This CDR3 is CASSVIGGNYGYTF. Written as DNA, the CDR3 is TGTGCCAGCAGCGTCATAGGCGGGAACTATGGCTACACCTTC.

The rearrangement joins TRBV11-3 to TRBJ2-5, with D possibly TRBD2 on 5 matching bases. V gave up 4 bases and J gave up 7 bases, with 13 bases separating them. This CDR3 has 13 residues. Per germline, CDR1 SGHNT and CDR2 YENEEA. In DNA form, the CDR3 reads TGTGCCAGCAGCTCACTAGATGCTGGGACCCAGTACTTC. Translation gives CASSSLDAGTQYF.

The chain recombines TRBV7-9 with TRBJ1-2; D might be TRBD1 (5 bases). Trimming cost V 7 bases and J 3 bases, with 15 bases left between them. CDR1 and CDR2 (germline): SEHNR, FQNEAQ (reference sequence). This CDR3 spans 14 amino acids. The CDR3 sequence: CASILAGQDYGYTF. The CDR3 DNA reads as TGTGCCAGCATCCTCGCGGGGCAGGACTATGGCTACACCTTC. Looking up the rest from reference TRBV7-9 and TRBJ1-2 gives the full variable domain: DTGVSQNPRHKITKRGQNVTFRCDPISEHNRLYWYRQTLGQGPEFLTYFQNEAQLEKSRLLSDRFSAERPKGSFSTLEIQRTEQGDSAMYLCASILAGQDYGYTFGSGTRLTVV.

The genes are TRBV29-1 and TRBJ2-2; 9 bases line up with TRBD1. The J segment lost 4 bases and the V segment lost 5 bases, leaving 8 bases of the junction unmatched. CDR3 length: 15 amino acids. Germline V gene data show CDR1 as SQVTM and CDR2 as ANQGSEA. CDR3 in amino acids: CSVQGQGRVTGELFF. CDR3 nucleotide sequence: TGCAGCGTTCAAGGACAGGGGAGAGTCACCGGGGAGCTGTTTTTT.